The source of this T cell receptor (beta chain) is a study of T cell clonality in common variable immunodeficiency. Remarks on this clone: The CDR3 end lies 3 residues beyond the end of the read and is filled in from the germline J gene.

Method: immunoSEQ multiplex PCR; TCRdb's copy keeps in-frame clones and lacks some. There are roughly 51,000 clones in the sample, none observed a single time. Germline V gene data show CDR1 as MNHEY and CDR2 as SVGEGT. This CDR3 region has 15 residues. V was trimmed by 4 bases and J by 2 bases, leaving 12 bases between them. Sequencing was done on a sample of peripheral blood mononuclear cells. This receptor was taken from a person between 18 and 75 years old in good health. The chain employs TRBV6-2 or TRBV6-3 and TRBJ2-1, with D possibly being TRBD2 (5 bases). The CDR3 DNA, read in part, is TGTGCCAGCAGTTCCCCGAGGACTGCCTACAATGAG. Translation gives CASSSPRTAYNE. The CDR3 reads in full as CASSSPRTAYNEQFF.